A single sample is the source of the 22 T cell receptor beta chains below, sequenced in a study of early T cells in non-severe SARS-CoV-2 infection. Each CDR3 protein is one row after TCRdb ran MiXCR on the 5' RACE reads. The sample yields more than 90,000 distinct CDR3 sequences, about 13% seen once. The sequenced sample was whole blood. These receptor sequences come from an adult who was a healthcare worker with PCR-confirmed SARS-CoV-2 infection or an uninfected control (not recorded which).

This clonotype was recorded at least ten times. The chain links TRBV28 to TRBJ1-2; 9 nucleotides line up with TRBD1. The CDR3 totals 18 residues. Germline lookup yields CDR1 MDHEN and CDR2 SYDVKM. V trimming: 6 bases; J trimming: 1 base; junction bases outside the gene matches: 15. Written as DNA, the CDR3 is TGTGCCAGCAGCTTAACACAGGGGGCCCACCGTAATAACTATGGCTACACCTTC. Its protein is CASSLTQGAHRNNYGYTF.

This chain links TRBV11-1 with TRBJ2-1; a possible D gene is TRBD2 (5 bases). V lost 5 bases, J lost 15 bases, and 17 bases lay in between. The CDR3 is made up of 12 amino acids. Germline V CDR1 and CDR2: SGHAT, FQDESV (reference sequence). CDR3 sequence reads: CASSPSGLALFF. DNA for the CDR3: TGTGCCAGCAGCCCTTCCGGACTGGCACTGTTCTTC.

The chain joins TRBV9 to TRBJ2-1, with D hard to call. The CDR3 runs to 12 residues. In germline, CDR1 is SGDLS, CDR2 YYNGEE. Trimming left V 0 bases short and J 9 bases short, with 7 bases between. The CDR3 bases are TGTGCCAGCAGCGTAGGGGGTCTTGAGCAGTTCTTC. Translated: CASSVGGLEQFF.

This clonotype was counted many times. The rearrangement links TRBV3-1 to TRBJ2-2; 7 bases are a match to TRBD1. Germline CDR1 is LGHDT and CDR2 is YNNKEL (reference sequence). The J segment lost 4 bases and the V segment lost 6 bases, leaving 5 bases of the junction unmatched. The CDR3 loop spans 14 amino acids. The CDR3 region is CASSAGQATGELFF. The CDR3 DNA follows: TGTGCCAGCAGTGCTGGACAGGCCACCGGGGAGCTGTTTTTT.

This clonotype was observed a handful of times. V is TRBV18 and J is TRBJ2-1; D assignment may be TRBD1 or TRBD2 (5 bases each). The V end lost 3 bases, the J end lost 11 bases, and 14 bases lay between the germline ends. CDR1 KGHSH and CDR2 LQKENI come from the germline V gene. This CDR3 has 13 residues. The CDR3 loop is CASSPGSGAQQFF. CDR3 sequence (DNA): TGTGCCAGCTCACCCGGGTCCGGGGCCCAGCAGTTCTTC. Complete variable domain (other parts from reference TRBV18 and TRBJ2-1): NAGVMQNPRHLVRRRGQEARLRCSPMKGHSHVYWYRQLPEEGLKFMVYLQKENIIDESGMPKERFSAEFPKEGPSILRIQQVVRGDSAAYFCASSPGSGAQQFFGPGTRLTVL.

V gene TRBV11-2 combines with J gene TRBJ2-2; unclear D gene. Trimming cost V 3 bases and J 1 base, with 9 bases left between them. The CDR3 extends over 15 amino acids. The germline CDR1 and CDR2 sequences are SGHAT and FQNNGV. The chain's CDR3 is CASSFLAQNTGELFF. The CDR3 DNA is TGTGCCAGCAGCTTTCTGGCACAGAACACCGGGGAGCTGTTTTTT.

Details on this clonotype: This could be a read error, since a much larger clone is one nucleotide away. This chain connects TRBV6-5 to TRBJ2-6; 9 bases line up with TRBD1. The CDR3 sequence is 17 residues long. Germline V gene lookup returns CDR1 MNHEY and CDR2 SVGAGI. The DNA of the CDR3 is TGTGTCAGCAGTTACTCGCGACAGGGGGCTGGGGCCAACGTCCTGACTTTC. Its protein product is CVSSYSRQGAGANVLTF.

The chain carries TRBV7-8 and TRBJ2-1; D perhaps matches TRBD2 (7 bases). The V end lost 1 base, the J end lost 4 bases, and 11 bases lay between the germline ends. There are 15 residues in the CDR3. Germline values: CDR1 SGHVS, CDR2 FQNEAQ. CDR3 DNA sequence: TGTGCCAGCAGCTTAGTCGGGGGGCATTACAATGAGCAGTTCTTC. Protein product: CASSLVGGHYNEQFF. Filled out from reference TRBV7-8 and TRBJ2-1, the complete variable domain reads GAGVSQSPRYKVAKRGQDVALRCDPISGHVSLFWYQQALGQGPEFLTYFQNEAQLDKSGLPSDRFFAERPEGSVSTLKIQRTQQEDSAVYLCASSLVGGHYNEQFFGPGTRLTVL.

This clonotype was picked up many times. V gene TRBV18 combines with J gene TRBJ2-1, with no clear D. In germline, CDR1 is KGHSH, CDR2 LQKENI. The germline V and J ends were trimmed by 3 bases and 4 bases, with 10 bases remaining between them. The CDR3 extends over 14 amino acids. This CDR3 is CASSPAERYNEQFF. CDR3 DNA: TGTGCCAGCTCACCCGCAGAAAGATACAATGAGCAGTTCTTC.

Many counts were recorded for this clonotype. V and J are TRBV28 and TRBJ2-7; no clear D gene. V lost 9 bases, J lost 2 bases, and 14 bases lay in between. CDR1 is MDHEN and CDR2 is SYDVKM in the germline V gene. The CDR3 contains 13 residues. CDR3 nucleotides: TGTGCCAGTCGGGTGTCAGGACCCTACGAGCAGTACTTC. Its translation is CASRVSGPYEQYF.

This sequence joins TRBV13 and TRBJ2-7; D is ambiguous. V lost 5 bases and J 0 bases, leaving 5 bases between the germline ends. This CDR3 has 12 residues. Per germline, CDR1 PRHDT and CDR2 FYEKMQ (reference sequence). The CDR3 loop is CASSPSSYEQYF. The CDR3, as DNA: TGTGCCAGCAGCCCAAGCTCCTACGAGCAGTACTTC.

A few counts support this clonotype. The chain uses TRBV5-5 and TRBJ1-1; 8 positions agree with TRBD1. V gave up 3 bases and J gave up 11 bases; unmatched junction bases: 6. Germline lookup yields CDR1 SGHKS and CDR2 YYEKEE (reference sequence). The CDR3 is 12 amino acids. The chain's CDR3 is CASSSQGAQAFF. The CDR3 nucleotides read TGTGCCAGCAGCTCTCAGGGGGCGCAGGCTTTCTTT.

The rearrangement links TRBV12-3 or TRBV12-4 to TRBJ2-1, with D possibly TRBD2 on 6 matching bases. The CDR3 is 15 amino acids. V was trimmed by 3 bases and J by 6 bases, leaving 15 bases between them. The DNA for the CDR3 is TGTGCCAGCAGTTTTCCGGGGGTATTGTTCAATGAGCAGTTCTTC. It translates to CASSFPGVLFNEQFF.

This clonotype was observed a handful of times. CDR3 in DNA: TGTGCCAGCAGCTTCACGGGGACGGCCGCCTACGAGCAGTACTTC. It yields the protein CASSFTGTAAYEQYF. The chain carries TRBV11-2 and TRBJ2-7; TRBD1 or TRBD2 may be the D gene (5 bases each). This CDR3 region has 15 residues. Between the trimmed V and J ends, which lost 3 bases and 2 bases, there was a span of 14 bases. The germline CDR1 and CDR2 sequences are SGHAT and FQNNGV.

This chain links TRBV14 with TRBJ2-2; D perhaps matches TRBD1 (6 bases). Deletions cut 4 bases from V and 6 bases from J, with 21 bases between. Germline V CDR1 and CDR2: SGHDN, FVKESK. CDR3 size: 17 residues. DNA for the CDR3: TGTGCCAGCAGCCCCTACAGCGGCAGGGGTTATCCCGGGGAGCTGTTTTTT. Encoded protein: CASSPYSGRGYPGELFF.

This clonotype was observed at least ten times. This chain joins TRBV19 and TRBJ2-5; TRBD1 agrees at 8 bases. Germline V gives CDR1 LNHDA, CDR2 SQIVND (reference sequence). The CDR3 spans 13 residues. V lost 6 bases and J lost 4; bases outside the gene matches: 4. The CDR3 DNA sequence: TGTGCCAGTAGCGACAGGGGAGGAGAGACCCAGTACTTC. Residues: CASSDRGGETQYF.

This clonotype was detected only a few times. The V call is TRBV6-5, the J call TRBJ2-5; 7 nucleotides agree with TRBD2. V lost 5 bases, J lost 4 bases, and 7 bases stayed unmatched. Germline V CDR1 and CDR2: MNHEY, SVGAGI. The CDR3 is made up of 14 amino acids. CDR3 amino acids: CASSPLGRGETQYF. DNA for the CDR3: TGTGCCAGCAGTCCCCTGGGGAGGGGAGAGACCCAGTACTTC.

This chain connects TRBV9 to TRBJ2-3; TRBD2 is a possible D gene (5 bases). Germline lookup yields CDR1 SGDLS and CDR2 YYNGEE. The CDR3 spans 12 residues. The V gene lost 3 bases and the J gene lost 9 bases, with 11 bases spanning the gap. The CDR3: CASSAPPGTQYF. In nucleotides, the CDR3 is TGTGCCAGCAGCGCCCCCCCGGGGACGCAGTATTTT.

This clonotype was counted at least ten times. The rearrangement links TRBV5-6 to TRBJ1-1; D is possibly TRBD1 (6 bases). Germline V gene lookup returns CDR1 SGHDT and CDR2 YYEEEE. The ends were cut back, 3 bases at V and 1 base at J, with 13 bases in the middle. The CDR3 spans 15 residues. The CDR3 region has the DNA TGTGCCAGCAGCTGGGGGTTGGGACAGAACACTGAAGCTTTCTTT. Translating gives CASSWGLGQNTEAFF. The full variable domain, its missing parts supplied by reference TRBV5-6 and TRBJ1-1, is DAGVTQSPTHLIKTRGQQVTLRCSPKSGHDTVSWYQQALGQGPQFIFQYYEEEERQRGNFPDRFSGHQFPNYSSELNVNALLLGDSALYLCASSWGLGQNTEAFFGQGTRLTVV.

This clonotype was counted many times. The chain joins TRBV5-5 to TRBJ2-3; no firm D call. Trimming pared 0 bases from V and 5 bases from J, leaving 4 bases between. The length of the CDR3 is 12 residues. Germline lookup yields CDR1 SGHKS and CDR2 YYEKEE (reference sequence). This CDR3 is CASSLEVDTQYF. CDR3 nucleotide sequence: TGTGCCAGCAGCTTGGAGGTAGATACGCAGTATTTT. The full variable domain, rest sourced from reference TRBV5-5 and TRBJ2-3, is DAGVTQSPTHLIKTRGQQVTLRCSPISGHKSVSWYQQVLGQGPQFIFQYYEKEERGRGNFPDRFSARQFPNYSSELNVNALLLGDSALYLCASSLEVDTQYFGPGTRLTVL.

In its sample, this clonotype was seen a few times. This rearrangement joins TRBV2 to TRBJ1-6; 7 bases are a match to TRBD1. J lost 6 bases, V lost 5 bases, and 10 bases had no gene match. Germline V lookup: CDR1 SNHLY, CDR2 FYNNEI. The CDR3 totals 16 residues. The CDR3 sequence: CASSTRQGGANSPLHF. In DNA form, the CDR3 reads TGTGCCAGCAGTACGCGACAGGGCGGGGCTAATTCACCCCTCCACTTT.

The rearrangement links TRBV5-1 to TRBJ1-6; D unclear. V shed 0 bases and J shed 7 bases, with 8 bases lying between them. The CDR3 has 14 residues. Per the germline V gene, CDR1 is SGHRS and CDR2 is YFSETQ. The CDR3 region is CASSLGQDNSPLHF. As DNA, the CDR3 is TGCGCCAGCAGCTTGGGCCAGGACAATTCACCCCTCCACTTT.